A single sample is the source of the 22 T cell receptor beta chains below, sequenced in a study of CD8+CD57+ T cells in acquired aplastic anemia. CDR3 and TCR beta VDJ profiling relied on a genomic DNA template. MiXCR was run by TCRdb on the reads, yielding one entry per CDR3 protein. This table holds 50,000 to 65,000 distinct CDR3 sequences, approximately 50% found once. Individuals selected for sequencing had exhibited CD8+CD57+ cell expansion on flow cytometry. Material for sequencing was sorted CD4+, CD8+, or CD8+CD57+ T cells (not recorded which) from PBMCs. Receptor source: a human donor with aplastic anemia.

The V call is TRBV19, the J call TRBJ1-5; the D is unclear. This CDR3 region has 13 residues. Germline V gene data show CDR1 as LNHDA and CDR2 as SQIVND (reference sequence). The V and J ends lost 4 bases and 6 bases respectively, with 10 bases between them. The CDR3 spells CASSSQRSQPQHF. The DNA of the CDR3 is TGTGCCAGTAGTAGTCAGCGGAGTCAGCCCCAGCATTTT.

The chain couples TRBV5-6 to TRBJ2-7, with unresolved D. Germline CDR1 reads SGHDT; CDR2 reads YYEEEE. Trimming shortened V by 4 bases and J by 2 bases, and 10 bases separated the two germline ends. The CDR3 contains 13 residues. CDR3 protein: CASSPGLTYEQYF. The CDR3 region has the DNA TGTGCCAGCAGCCCTGGTTTGACCTACGAGCAGTACTTC.

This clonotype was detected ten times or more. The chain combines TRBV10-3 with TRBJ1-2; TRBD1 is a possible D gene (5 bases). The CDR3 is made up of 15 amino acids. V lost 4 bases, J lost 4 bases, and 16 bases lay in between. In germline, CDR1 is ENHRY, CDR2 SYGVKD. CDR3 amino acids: CAISGYRLPSYGYTF. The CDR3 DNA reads TGTGCCATCAGTGGGTACAGGTTGCCGTCCTATGGCTACACCTTC.

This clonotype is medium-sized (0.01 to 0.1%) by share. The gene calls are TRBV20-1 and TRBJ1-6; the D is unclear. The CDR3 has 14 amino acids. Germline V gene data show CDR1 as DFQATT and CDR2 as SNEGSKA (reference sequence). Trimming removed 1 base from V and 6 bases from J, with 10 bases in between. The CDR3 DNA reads TGCAGTGCTAGAGGTTTCAGCTTTAATTCACCCCTCCACTTT. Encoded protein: CSARGFSFNSPLHF.

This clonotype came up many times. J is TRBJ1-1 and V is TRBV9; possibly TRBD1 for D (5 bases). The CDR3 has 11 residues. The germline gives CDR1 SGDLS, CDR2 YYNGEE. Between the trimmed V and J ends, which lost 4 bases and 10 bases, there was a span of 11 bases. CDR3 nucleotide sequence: TGTGCCAGCAGCCCCCGGGGGGGAGCTTTCTTT. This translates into CASSPRGGAFF.

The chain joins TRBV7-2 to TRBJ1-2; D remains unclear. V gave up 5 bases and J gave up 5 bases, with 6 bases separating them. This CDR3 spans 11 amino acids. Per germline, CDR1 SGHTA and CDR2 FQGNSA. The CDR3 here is CASSRSYGYTF. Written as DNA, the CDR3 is TGTGCCAGCAGCCGCTCTTATGGCTACACCTTC.

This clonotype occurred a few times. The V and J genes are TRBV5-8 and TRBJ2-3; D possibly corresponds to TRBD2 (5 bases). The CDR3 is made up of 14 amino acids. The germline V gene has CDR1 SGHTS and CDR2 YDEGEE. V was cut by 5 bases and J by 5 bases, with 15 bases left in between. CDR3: CASRPDLAVDTQYF. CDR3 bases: TGTGCCAGCAGACCGGACTTAGCAGTAGATACGCAGTATTTT.

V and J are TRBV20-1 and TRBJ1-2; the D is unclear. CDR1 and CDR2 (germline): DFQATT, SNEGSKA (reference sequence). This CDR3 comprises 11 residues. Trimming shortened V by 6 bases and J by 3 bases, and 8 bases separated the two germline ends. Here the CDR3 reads CSAERDYGYTF. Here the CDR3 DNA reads TGCAGTGCCGAAAGGGACTATGGCTACACCTTC.

The CDR3 DNA is TGTGCCAGTAGGCGACTAGTGGGAGATACGCAGTATTTT. Its protein product is CASRRLVGDTQYF. This chain joins TRBV19 and TRBJ2-3, with D possibly matching TRBD2 (6 bases). Germline assignment: CDR1 LNHDA and CDR2 SQIVND (reference sequence). V was cut by 6 bases and J by 5 bases, with 12 bases left in between. CDR3 length: 13 amino acids.

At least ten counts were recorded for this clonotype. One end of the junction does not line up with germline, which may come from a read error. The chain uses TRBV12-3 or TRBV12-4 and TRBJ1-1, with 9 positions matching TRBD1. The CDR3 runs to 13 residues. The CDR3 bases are TGTGCCAGCAGCTTAGGACAGGGGCAGGGAGCTTTCTTT. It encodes CASSLGQGQGAFF.

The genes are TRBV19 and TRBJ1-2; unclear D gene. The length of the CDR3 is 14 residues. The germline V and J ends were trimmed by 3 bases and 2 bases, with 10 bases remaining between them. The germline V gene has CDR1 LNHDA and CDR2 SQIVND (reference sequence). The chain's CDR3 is CASSIGRLNYGYTF. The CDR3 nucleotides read TGTGCCAGTAGTATTGGCAGGCTGAACTATGGCTACACCTTC.

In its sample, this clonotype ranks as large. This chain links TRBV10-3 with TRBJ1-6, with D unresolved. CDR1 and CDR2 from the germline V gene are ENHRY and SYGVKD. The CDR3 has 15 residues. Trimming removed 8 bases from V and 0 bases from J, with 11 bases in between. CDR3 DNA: TGTGCCATCGACCAATCGGGCTCCTATAATTCACCCCTCCACTTT. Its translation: CAIDQSGSYNSPLHF.

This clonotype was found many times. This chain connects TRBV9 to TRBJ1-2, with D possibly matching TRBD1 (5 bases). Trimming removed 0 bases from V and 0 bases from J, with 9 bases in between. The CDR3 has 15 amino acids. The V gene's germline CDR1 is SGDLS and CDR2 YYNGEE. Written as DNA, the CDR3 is TGTGCCAGCAGCGTAGCTGAGGGGACTAACTATGGCTACACCTTC. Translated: CASSVAEGTNYGYTF.

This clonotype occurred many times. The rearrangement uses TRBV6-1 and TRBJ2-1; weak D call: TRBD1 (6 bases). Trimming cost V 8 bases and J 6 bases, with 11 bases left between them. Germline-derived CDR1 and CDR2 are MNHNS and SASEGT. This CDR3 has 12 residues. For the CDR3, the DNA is TGTGCCAGCTCCACAGGGCCCAATGAGCAGTTCTTC. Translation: CASSTGPNEQFF.

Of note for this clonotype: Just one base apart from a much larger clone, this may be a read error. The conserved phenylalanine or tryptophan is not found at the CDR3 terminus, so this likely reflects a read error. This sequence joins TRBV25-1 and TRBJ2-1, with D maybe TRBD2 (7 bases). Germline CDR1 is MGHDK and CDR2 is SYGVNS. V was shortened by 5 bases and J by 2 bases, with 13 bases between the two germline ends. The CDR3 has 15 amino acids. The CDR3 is CASSLGGGTYNEQFV. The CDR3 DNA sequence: TGTGCCAGCAGTTTGGGCGGGGGCACCTACAATGAGCAGTTCGTC.

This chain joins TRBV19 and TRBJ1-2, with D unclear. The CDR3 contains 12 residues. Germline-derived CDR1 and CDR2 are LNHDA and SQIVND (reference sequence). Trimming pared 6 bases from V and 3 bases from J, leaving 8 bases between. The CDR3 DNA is TGTGCCAGTAGCCAGGAGTACTATGGCTACACCTTC. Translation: CASSQEYYGYTF.

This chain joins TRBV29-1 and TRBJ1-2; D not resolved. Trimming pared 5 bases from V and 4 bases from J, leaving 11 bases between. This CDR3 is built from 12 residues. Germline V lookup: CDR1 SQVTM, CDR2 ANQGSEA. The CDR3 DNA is TGCAGCGTTTCGACGAGCGGCTATGGCTACACCTTC. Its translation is CSVSTSGYGYTF.

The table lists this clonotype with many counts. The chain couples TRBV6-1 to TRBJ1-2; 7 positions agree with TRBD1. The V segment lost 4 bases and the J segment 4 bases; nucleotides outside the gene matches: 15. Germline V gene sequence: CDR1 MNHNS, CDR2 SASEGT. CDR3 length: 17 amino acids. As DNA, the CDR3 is TGTGCCAGCAGTGCCACCCCTCAACAGGGGTTGGTCTATGGCTACACCTTC. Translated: CASSATPQQGLVYGYTF.

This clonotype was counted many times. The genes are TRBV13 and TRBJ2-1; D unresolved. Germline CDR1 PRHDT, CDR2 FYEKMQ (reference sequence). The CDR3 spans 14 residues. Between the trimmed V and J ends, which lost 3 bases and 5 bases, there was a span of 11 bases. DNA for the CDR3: TGTGCCAGCAGCTTTAGCCCGACCGACAATGAGCAGTTCTTC. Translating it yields CASSFSPTDNEQFF.

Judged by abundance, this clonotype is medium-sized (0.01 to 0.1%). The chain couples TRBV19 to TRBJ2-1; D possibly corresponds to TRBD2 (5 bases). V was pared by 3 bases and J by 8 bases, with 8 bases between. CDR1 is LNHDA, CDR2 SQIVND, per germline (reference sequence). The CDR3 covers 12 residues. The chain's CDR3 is CASSMGRDEQFF. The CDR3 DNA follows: TGTGCCAGTAGTATGGGGAGAGATGAGCAGTTCTTC.

CDR3 coding DNA: TGTGCCAGCTCACCATCTACGGGGTTGAACACTGAAGCTTTCTTT. Translating gives CASSPSTGLNTEAFF. The chain uses TRBV18 and TRBJ1-1; D ambiguous. The ends were cut back, 2 bases at V and 0 bases at J, with 10 bases in the middle. Germline CDR1 is KGHSH and CDR2 is LQKENI. The CDR3 runs 15 residues.

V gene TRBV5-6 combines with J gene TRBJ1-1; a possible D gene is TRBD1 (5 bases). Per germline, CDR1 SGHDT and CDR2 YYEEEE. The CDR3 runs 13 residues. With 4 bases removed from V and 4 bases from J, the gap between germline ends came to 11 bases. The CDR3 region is CASSVEGTTEAFF. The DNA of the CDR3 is TGTGCCAGCAGCGTAGAGGGGACCACTGAAGCTTTCTTT.